The present T cell receptor (beta chain) was sequenced within a study of identical twins. General study findings and limits: It was cross-sectional statistical analysis, not following the same donors, that the conclusions relied on. Cord blood beta clonotypes present at high abundance carried fewer insertions; no such pattern appeared in memory repertoires. Analyses based on zero insertions could be partly confounded by invariant MAIT and iNKT cells. Out-of-frame alpha sequences common to twins exhibited an excess of low generation probability.

One entry per CDR3 protein, called by TCRdb with MiXCR from the 5' RACE reads. Of about 570,000 distinct CDR3 sequences in the sample, around a tenth were seen once. This clonotype was observed many times. What it recognizes is unknown. Per the germline V gene, CDR1 is SGHNT and CDR2 is YENEEA. J gave up 3 bases and V 6 bases, and 8 bases lay outside the gene matches. CDR3 length: 15 residues. In addition, the sample was reused for a study of yellow fever vaccine responses in identical twins.

V and J are TRBV11-3 and TRBJ2-7, with 10 bases that match TRBD1. The sequencing input was PBMCs. This clonotype was obtained from a woman between 18 and 29 years old in good health. Written as DNA, the CDR3 is TGTGCCAGCAGTCGTGGATGGGACAGGGGCTACGAGCAGTACTTC. Its translation is CASSRGWDRGYEQYF.